The entry below gives a single T cell receptor beta chain sequence along with its context. The antigen is undetermined. CDR3 length: 15 amino acids. V was clipped by 8 bases and J by 0 bases, with 14 bases between them. The germline CDR1 and CDR2 sequences are SGHRS and YFSETQ. Here immunoSEQ multiplex PCR was the method, and the copy in TCRdb shows in-frame clones only, minus some. The table records 9,500 to 15,000 clones, roughly 80% of them present only once. The sample originates from a study of follicular helper T cells after annual influenza vaccination. Study-level points and caveats: Each annual vaccination recalled recurring oligoclonal ICOS+CD38+ cTfh clonotypes.

Time point: 2015-2016 season, pre-vaccination. Vaccine contraindications, substance abuse, HIV/AIDS, active malignancy and active illness excluded donors. The V and J genes are TRBV5-1 and TRBJ2-2; the D gene is possibly TRBD1 (6 bases). The starting material was CXCR5+ CD38- circulating T follicular helper cells from blood, obtained on the day of influenza vaccination. Stated subset: circulating Tfh, non-naive CD4+CXCR5+PD-1+ (ICOS+CD38+ or ICOS-CD38-). The receptor was isolated from an adult who received the influenza vaccine. Written as DNA, the CDR3 is TGCGCCAGTAGCACAGGGTACACGAACACCGGGGAGCTGTTTTTT. Translation: CASSTGYTNTGELFF.